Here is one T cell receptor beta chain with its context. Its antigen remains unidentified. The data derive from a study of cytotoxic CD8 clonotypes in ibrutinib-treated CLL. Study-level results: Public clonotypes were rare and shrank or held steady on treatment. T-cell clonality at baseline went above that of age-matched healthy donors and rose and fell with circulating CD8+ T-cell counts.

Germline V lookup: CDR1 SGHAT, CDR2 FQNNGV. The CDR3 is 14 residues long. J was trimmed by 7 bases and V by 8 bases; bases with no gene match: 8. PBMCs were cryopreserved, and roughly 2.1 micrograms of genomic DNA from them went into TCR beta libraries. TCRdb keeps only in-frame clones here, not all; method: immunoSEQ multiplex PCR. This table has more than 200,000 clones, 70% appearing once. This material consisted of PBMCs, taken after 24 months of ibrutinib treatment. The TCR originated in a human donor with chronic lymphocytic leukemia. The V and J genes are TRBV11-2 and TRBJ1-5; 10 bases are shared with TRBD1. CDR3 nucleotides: TGTGCCAGCGGTGGACAGGGGGTGGGGCAGCCCCAGCATTTT. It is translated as CASGGQGVGQPQHF.